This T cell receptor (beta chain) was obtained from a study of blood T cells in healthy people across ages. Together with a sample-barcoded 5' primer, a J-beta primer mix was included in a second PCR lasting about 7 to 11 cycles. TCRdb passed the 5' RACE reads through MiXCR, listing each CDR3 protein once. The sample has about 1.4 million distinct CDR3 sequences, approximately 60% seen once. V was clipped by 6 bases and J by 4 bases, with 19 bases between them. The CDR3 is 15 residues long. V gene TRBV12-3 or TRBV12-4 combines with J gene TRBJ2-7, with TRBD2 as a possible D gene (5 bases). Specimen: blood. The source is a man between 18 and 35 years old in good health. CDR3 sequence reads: CASSRKAWERYEQYF. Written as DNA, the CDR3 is TGTGCCAGCAGCAGAAAAGCCTGGGAGAGGTACGAGCAGTACTTC.